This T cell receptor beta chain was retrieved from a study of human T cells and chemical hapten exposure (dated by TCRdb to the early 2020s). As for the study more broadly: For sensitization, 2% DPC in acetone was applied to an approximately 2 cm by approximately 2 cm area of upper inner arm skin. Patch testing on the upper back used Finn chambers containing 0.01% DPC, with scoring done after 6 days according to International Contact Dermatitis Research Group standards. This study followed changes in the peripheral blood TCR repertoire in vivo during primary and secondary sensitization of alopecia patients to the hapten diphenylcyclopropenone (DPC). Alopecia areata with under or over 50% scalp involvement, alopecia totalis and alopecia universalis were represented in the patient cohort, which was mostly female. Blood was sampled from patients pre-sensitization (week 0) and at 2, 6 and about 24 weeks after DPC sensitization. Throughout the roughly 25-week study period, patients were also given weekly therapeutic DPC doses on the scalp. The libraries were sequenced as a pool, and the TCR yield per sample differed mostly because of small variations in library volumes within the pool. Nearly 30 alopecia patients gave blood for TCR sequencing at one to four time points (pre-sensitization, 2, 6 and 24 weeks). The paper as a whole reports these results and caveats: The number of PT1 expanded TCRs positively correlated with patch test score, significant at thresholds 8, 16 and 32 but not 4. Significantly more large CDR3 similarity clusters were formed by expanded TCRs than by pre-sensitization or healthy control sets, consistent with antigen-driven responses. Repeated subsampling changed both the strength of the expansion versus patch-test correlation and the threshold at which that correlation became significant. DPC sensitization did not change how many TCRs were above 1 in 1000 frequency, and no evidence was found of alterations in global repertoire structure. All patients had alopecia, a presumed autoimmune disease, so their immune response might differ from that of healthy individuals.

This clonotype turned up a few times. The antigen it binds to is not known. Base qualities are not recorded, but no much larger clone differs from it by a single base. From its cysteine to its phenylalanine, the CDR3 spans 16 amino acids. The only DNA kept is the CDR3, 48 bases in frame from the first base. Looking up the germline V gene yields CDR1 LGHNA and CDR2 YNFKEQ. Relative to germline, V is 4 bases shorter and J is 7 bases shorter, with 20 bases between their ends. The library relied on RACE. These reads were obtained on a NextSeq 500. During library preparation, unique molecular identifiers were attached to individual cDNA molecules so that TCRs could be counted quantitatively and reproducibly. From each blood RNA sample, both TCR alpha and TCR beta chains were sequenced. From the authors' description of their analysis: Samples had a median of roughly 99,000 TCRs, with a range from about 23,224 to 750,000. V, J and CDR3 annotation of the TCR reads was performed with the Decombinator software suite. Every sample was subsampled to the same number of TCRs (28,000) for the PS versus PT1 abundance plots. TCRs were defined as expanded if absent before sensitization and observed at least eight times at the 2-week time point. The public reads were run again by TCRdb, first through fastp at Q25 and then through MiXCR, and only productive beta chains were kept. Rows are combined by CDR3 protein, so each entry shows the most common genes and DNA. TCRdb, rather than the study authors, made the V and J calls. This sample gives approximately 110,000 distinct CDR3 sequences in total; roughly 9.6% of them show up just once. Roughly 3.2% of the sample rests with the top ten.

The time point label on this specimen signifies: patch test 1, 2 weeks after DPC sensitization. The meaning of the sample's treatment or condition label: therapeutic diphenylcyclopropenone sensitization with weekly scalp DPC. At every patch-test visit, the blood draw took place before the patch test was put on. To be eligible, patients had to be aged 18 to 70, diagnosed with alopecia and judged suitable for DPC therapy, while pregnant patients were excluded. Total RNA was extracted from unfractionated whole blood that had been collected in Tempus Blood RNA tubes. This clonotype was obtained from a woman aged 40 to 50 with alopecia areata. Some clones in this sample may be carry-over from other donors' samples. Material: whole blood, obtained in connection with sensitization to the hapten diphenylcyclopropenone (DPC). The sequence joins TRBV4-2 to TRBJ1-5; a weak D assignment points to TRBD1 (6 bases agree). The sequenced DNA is TGTGCCAGCAGCCGGAACCAGATGGGGGCGGGCCAGCCCCAGCATTTT. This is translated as CASSRNQMGAGQPQHF.